Following are 15 T cell receptor beta chains from one sample sequenced in a study of regulatory T cells in long-lasting Graves disease. The time point here: newly diagnosed GD, antithyroid drugs for less than 3 months. PBMCs were the source of the RNA used for TCR sequencing. Arm-PCR with iRepertoire HTBI primers amplified the CDR3 regions for these TCR beta libraries. TCRdb re-analysed the multiplex PCR reads in MiXCR, keeping a single row per CDR3 protein. Altogether a few hundred thousand distinct CDR3 sequences are present, roughly 21% being singletons, with the ten largest covering approximately 14%. The specimen comprised peripheral blood mononuclear cells (PBMCs), sampled at new diagnosis, from a patient treated with antithyroid drugs. Receptors originate from a female donor with Graves disease.

This clonotype showed up many times. This rearrangement joins TRBV27 to TRBJ2-1; 9 nucleotides align to TRBD2. Looked up from germline, CDR1 is MNHEY and CDR2 is SMNVEV (reference sequence). The J segment lost 2 bases and the V segment lost 5 bases, leaving 7 bases of the junction unmatched. There are 16 residues in the CDR3. CDR3 amino acids: CASSPTLAGTYNEQFF. In DNA, the CDR3 is TGTGCCAGCAGTCCAACTCTAGCGGGGACCTACAATGAGCAGTTCTTC.

This clonotype was observed at least ten times. This chain connects TRBV12-3 or TRBV12-4 to TRBJ1-1; D is unresolved. Deletions cut 7 bases from V and 3 bases from J, with 15 bases between. This CDR3 is 14 amino acids long. The CDR3: CASTGGERDTEAFF. As DNA, the CDR3 is TGTGCCAGCACCGGTGGGGAAAGGGACACTGAAGCTTTCTTT.

V and J are TRBV11-2 and TRBJ2-1; tentatively, D is TRBD2 (6 bases). There are 14 residues in the CDR3. V lost 3 bases to trimming and J lost 7 bases, with 13 bases between them. Germline CDR1 reads SGHAT; CDR2 reads FQNNGV. The CDR3 loop reads CASSLAGRVNEQFF. CDR3 nucleotide sequence: TGTGCCAGCAGCTTGGCGGGAAGGGTAAATGAGCAGTTCTTC.

This clonotype was seen many times. The CDR3 region has the DNA TGTGCCAGCAGCCCCATAGGTAACACTGAAGCTTTCTTT. Encoded protein: CASSPIGNTEAFF. The V gene is TRBV7-2, the J gene TRBJ1-1; D is undetermined. The germline V gene has CDR1 SGHTA and CDR2 FQGNSA. V shed 5 bases and J shed 2 bases, with 9 bases lying between them. The CDR3 consists of 13 residues.

This clonotype was counted at least ten times. The chain's CDR3 is CSAGATDSYEQYF. The CDR3 region has the DNA TGCAGTGCCGGGGCGACGGATTCCTACGAGCAGTACTTC. The chain employs TRBV20-1 and TRBJ2-7; D might be TRBD1 or TRBD2, each matching 5 bases. Deletions cut 6 bases from V and 1 base from J, with 13 bases between. Germline V gene data show CDR1 as DFQATT and CDR2 as SNEGSKA (reference sequence). The CDR3 is made up of 13 amino acids.

CDR3 region: CASKRESSYNEQFF. The CDR3 DNA is TGTGCCAGTAAACGGGAAAGCTCCTACAATGAGCAGTTCTTC. This chain connects TRBV19 to TRBJ2-1; D perhaps matches TRBD2 (5 bases). There are 14 residues in the CDR3. V lost 7 bases and J lost 0, with 10 bases in between. Per the germline V gene, CDR1 is LNHDA and CDR2 is SQIVND (reference sequence).

This clonotype came up a few times. The chain carries TRBV24-1 and TRBJ1-5; D is ambiguous. The V gene's germline CDR1 is KGHDR and CDR2 SFDVKD. V lost 5 bases and J lost 0, with 4 bases in between. CDR3 length: 13 amino acids. CDR3: CATSGGSNQPQHF. The CDR3 bases are TGTGCCACCAGTGGCGGTAGCAATCAGCCCCAGCATTTT.

V usage is TRBV7-8 and J usage is TRBJ2-1; D call uncertain. The CDR3 totals 12 residues. V lost 1 base to trimming and J lost 8 bases, with 6 bases between them. The V gene's germline CDR1 is SGHVS and CDR2 FQNEAQ. The CDR3 loop is CASSLVGDEQFF. CDR3 coding DNA: TGTGCCAGCAGCTTAGTGGGCGATGAGCAGTTCTTC.

The chain recombines TRBV20-1 with TRBJ2-1, with 10 bases identical to TRBD2. The CDR3 runs to 15 residues. The ends lost 2 bases at V and 4 bases at J; junction bases unmatched: 5. Germline V gene sequence: CDR1 DFQATT, CDR2 SNEGSKA (reference sequence). CDR3 sequence: CSARFLAGVYNEQFF. The CDR3, as DNA: TGCAGTGCTAGATTCCTAGCGGGAGTGTACAATGAGCAGTTCTTC.

This clonotype was seen at least ten times. This chain links TRBV20-1 with TRBJ2-1, with 11 bases that match TRBD2. CDR3 length equals 15 residues. The junction had 8 bases not matched to a gene; V was cut back by 6 bases and J by 4 bases. Germline V gives CDR1 DFQATT, CDR2 SNEGSKA (reference sequence). The CDR3: CSATQTSGIYNEQFF. Here the CDR3 DNA reads TGCAGTGCCACTCAGACTAGCGGGATTTACAATGAGCAGTTCTTC.

This clonotype was counted at least ten times. The gene calls are TRBV2 and TRBJ2-2; TRBD2 aligns across 7 bases. Germline CDR1 SNHLY, CDR2 FYNNEI. This CDR3 is 13 amino acids long. Trimming removed 6 bases from V and 4 bases from J; junction bases left unmatched: 2. CDR3 protein: CASRTSFTGELFF. The CDR3 DNA reads as TGTGCCAGCAGGACTAGCTTCACCGGGGAGCTGTTTTTT.

Concerning this clonotype itself: This may be a read error, as it is one base from a much larger clone. The V call is TRBV7-6, the J call TRBJ2-4, with TRBD1 as a possible D gene (6 bases). Germline V CDR1 and CDR2: SGHVS, FNYEAQ. V was clipped by 5 bases and J by 12 bases, with 17 bases between them. CDR3 size: 13 residues. CDR3 amino acids: CASSRTEGDTQYF. The DNA for the CDR3 is TGTGCCAGCAGCCGAACTGAGGGGGACACTCAGTACTTC.

This clonotype was detected many times. The genes are TRBV6-2 or TRBV6-3 and TRBJ2-7, with D perhaps matching TRBD2 (5 bases). CDR1 and CDR2 (germline): MNHEY, SVGEGT. The CDR3 loop spans 13 amino acids. Trimming removed 7 bases at V and 3 bases at J, with 13 bases between. The CDR3 nucleotides are TGTGCCAGCAAGCGGACGGCCAGCTACGAGCAGTACTTC. Encoded protein: CASKRTASYEQYF.

Details on this clonotype: It is likely a read error: a sequence one base away is far more abundant. The genes are TRBV12-3 or TRBV12-4 and TRBJ2-3, with 8 bases matching TRBD2. Trimming removed 10 bases from V and 5 bases from J; junction bases left unmatched: 8. This CDR3 region has 13 residues. The CDR3 DNA reads as TGTGCCAACAGCCCAGCGGGAGTAGATACGCAGTATTTT. It is translated as CANSPAGVDTQYF.

Many counts were recorded for this clonotype. The chain employs TRBV20-1 and TRBJ2-3, with 7 bases identical to TRBD2. V dropped 6 bases and J dropped 0; count of bases not matched to a gene: 9. CDR1 and CDR2 (germline): DFQATT, SNEGSKA (reference sequence). The CDR3 length is 15 residues. The CDR3 DNA sequence: TGCAGTGCCCACCCAGGTAGCGGGAGCACAGATACGCAGTATTTT. This encodes CSAHPGSGSTDTQYF.